The 25 T cell receptor beta chains below come from one sample, sequenced in a study of T cell responses to AZD1222 COVID-19 vaccine. Profiling relied on immunoSEQ multiplex PCR, and the TCRdb table lists in-frame clones only, not all of them. This table holds more than 95,000 clones, around 87% found once. The sequencing used peripheral blood, collected on day 0 of AZD1222 vaccination. The receptor set was obtained from an adult in good health.

For the CDR3, the DNA is TGTGCCAGCAGTTTACTCCAGGGGACAGATACGCAGTATTTT. Amino acid sequence: CASSLLQGTDTQYF. The chain carries TRBV27 and TRBJ2-3; TRBD1 might be the D (6 bases). CDR3 length: 14 amino acids. Trimming shortened V by 2 bases and J by 3 bases, and 9 bases separated the two germline ends. CDR1 is MNHEY and CDR2 is SMNVEV in the germline V gene (reference sequence).

This clone was picked up one time. The CDR3, as DNA: TGTGCCAGCTCACGAGACCGGGATCTCACCTACGAGCAGTACTTC. Amino acid sequence: CASSRDRDLTYEQYF. V is TRBV18 and J is TRBJ2-7, with D perhaps matching TRBD2 (5 bases). Per germline, CDR1 KGHSH and CDR2 LQKENI. The CDR3 loop spans 15 amino acids. V lost 4 bases and J lost 2, with 15 bases in between.

The rearrangement uses TRBV14 and TRBJ2-1; D unresolved. Between the trimmed V and J ends, which lost 1 base and 6 bases, there was a span of 7 bases. This CDR3 spans 13 amino acids. Germline CDR1 SGHDN, CDR2 FVKESK. CDR3 sequence reads: CASSQGSPNEQFF. In DNA, the CDR3 is TGTGCCAGCAGCCAAGGAAGTCCCAATGAGCAGTTCTTC.

This chain joins TRBV10-1 and TRBJ2-1; 11 positions match TRBD2. The V segment lost 3 bases and the J segment 13 bases; nucleotides outside the gene matches: 8. Germline loops: CDR1 WNHNN, CDR2 SYGVQD (reference sequence). The CDR3 covers 14 residues. This CDR3 reads CASSEGSGRARQFF. The CDR3 DNA reads TGCGCCAGCAGTGAAGGTAGCGGGAGGGCCCGTCAGTTCTTC.

This rearrangement joins TRBV7-2 to TRBJ2-1; TRBD1 is a possible D gene (6 bases). The CDR3 is 16 residues long. The V end lost 5 bases, the J end lost 3 bases, and 17 bases lay between the germline ends. CDR1 SGHTA and CDR2 FQGNSA come from the germline V gene. The DNA of the CDR3 is TGTGCCAGCAGCCTCAATACAGGGACACACTACAATGAGCAGTTCTTC. The encoded protein is CASSLNTGTHYNEQFF. The variable domain in full, with the rest retrieved from reference TRBV7-2 and TRBJ2-1, is GAGVSQSPSNKVTEKGKDVELRCDPISGHTALYWYRQSLGQGLEFLIYFQGNSAPDKSGLPSDRFSAERTGGSVSTLTIQRTQQEDSAVYLCASSLNTGTHYNEQFFGPGTRLTVL.

Turning to this clone: The sample contains more than one DNA sequence encoding this CDR3. The gene calls are TRBV2 and TRBJ1-5; weak D call: TRBD1 (5 bases). V was clipped by 2 bases and J by 7 bases, with 9 bases between them. This CDR3 spans 13 amino acids. Germline CDR1 and CDR2: SNHLY and FYNNEI. This CDR3 reads CASSEWGGQPQHF. DNA of the CDR3: TGTGCCAGCAGTGAATGGGGGGGACAGCCCCAGCATTTT.

This clone has a single count. The rearrangement joins TRBV27 to TRBJ2-1, with D uncertain. Looked up from germline, CDR1 is MNHEY and CDR2 is SMNVEV (reference sequence). The CDR3 is 12 amino acids. CDR3 loop: CAVSRSDNEQFF. Here the CDR3 DNA reads TGTGCAGTATCCCGTTCGGACAATGAGCAGTTCTTC.

This clone has a single count. This chain uses TRBV11-2 with TRBJ1-1; 7 bases agree with TRBD1. CDR1 and CDR2 (germline): SGHAT, FQNNGV. V shed 5 bases, J shed 1 base, and the junction held 10 bases outside the gene matches. This CDR3 comprises 16 residues. The CDR3 loop reads CASSPLAGGPNTEAFF. CDR3 bases: TGTGCCAGCAGCCCACTCGCAGGGGGGCCGAACACTGAAGCTTTCTTT.

V gene TRBV20-1 combines with J gene TRBJ1-1; a weak D match, TRBD1 (5 bases). Germline CDR1 DFQATT, CDR2 SNEGSKA (reference sequence). V was cut by 3 bases and J by 3 bases, with 11 bases left in between. The CDR3 extends over 13 amino acids. CDR3 DNA sequence: TGCAGTGCTAGTTCAGGGTGGGACACTGAAGCTTTCTTT. Translation gives CSASSGWDTEAFF.

The chain carries TRBV4-3 and TRBJ2-4; 7 bases are shared with TRBD1. Germline CDR1 and CDR2: LGHNA and YSLEER. With V trimmed by 3 bases and J by 0 bases, 11 bases remained unmatched. This CDR3 region has 18 residues. For the CDR3, the DNA is TGCGCCAGCAGCCAGTTTTTTGACAGGGTCAAAGCCAAAAACATTCAGTACTTC. Translation: CASSQFFDRVKAKNIQYF.

This sequence joins TRBV29-1 and TRBJ2-3, with D possibly TRBD2 on 6 matching bases. Germline loops: CDR1 SQVTM, CDR2 ANQGSEA. The CDR3 is made up of 14 amino acids. The ends were cut back, 1 base at V and 4 bases at J, with 12 bases in the middle. CDR3 coding DNA: TGCAGCGTTGAAGGCGGGGCCAGGGCAGATACGCAGTATTTT. Amino acids: CSVEGGARADTQYF.

The rearrangement joins TRBV9 to TRBJ1-2; D may be TRBD1 (5 bases). The CDR3 spans 13 residues. Trimming removed 0 bases at V and 8 bases at J, with 11 bases between. Germline CDR1 SGDLS, CDR2 YYNGEE. The CDR3 sequence: CASSVEQGVGYTF. The CDR3 nucleotides read TGTGCCAGCAGCGTAGAGCAGGGTGTCGGCTACACCTTC.

This clone turned up a few times. This sequence joins TRBV7-2 and TRBJ2-2; perhaps TRBD1 as D (6 bases). There are 15 residues in the CDR3. CDR1 and CDR2 (germline): SGHTA, FQGNSA. Trimming took off 5 bases at V and 6 bases at J, with 16 bases between the two ends. The CDR3 DNA sequence: TGTGCCAGCAGCCGGGACAACCGGGGCTCCGGGGAGCTGTTTTTT. Amino acids: CASSRDNRGSGELFF.

The chain employs TRBV19 and TRBJ2-7, with 8 bases fitting TRBD1. CDR1 is LNHDA and CDR2 is SQIVND in the germline V gene (reference sequence). The CDR3 length is 15 residues. With 4 bases clipped from V and 2 bases from J, the junction kept 7 bases outside the gene matches. The CDR3 loop reads CASSTTWDRTYEQYF. The CDR3, as DNA: TGTGCCAGTAGTACTACATGGGACAGGACCTACGAGCAGTACTTC.

In its sample, this clone was seen once. The CDR3, as DNA: TGTGCCAGCAGCTCGGCCATGGCTAATGAAAAACTGTTTTTT. Translated, it gives CASSSAMANEKLFF. The V call is TRBV5-6, the J call TRBJ1-4; D unclear. This CDR3 contains 14 residues. Trimming shortened V by 3 bases and J by 3 bases, and 9 bases separated the two germline ends. Germline V gene data show CDR1 as SGHDT and CDR2 as YYEEEE.

The J gene is TRBJ2-7, the V gene TRBV6-1; 10 bases line up with TRBD1. This CDR3 is 15 amino acids long. After removal of 1 base from V and 5 bases from J, the junction contained 5 bases not matched to a gene. The germline V gene encodes CDR1 MNHNS and CDR2 SASEGT. CDR3 bases: TGTGCCAGCAGTGAAGGGACAGGGGGTGGACACGAGCAGTACTTC. Its protein is CASSEGTGGGHEQYF.

V and J are TRBV18 and TRBJ2-5; 8 nucleotides align to TRBD1. Germline CDR1 reads KGHSH; CDR2 reads LQKENI. CDR3 length: 15 amino acids. Trimming took 0 bases from V and 3 from J; bases not matched to a gene: 3. Here the CDR3 DNA reads TGTGCCAGCTCACCACCGGGACAGGTTGAAGAGACCCAGTACTTC. The encoded protein is CASSPPGQVEETQYF.

The chain employs TRBV28 and TRBJ2-4, with D possibly matching TRBD1 (7 bases). Trimming pared 7 bases from V and 5 bases from J, leaving 12 bases between. This CDR3 contains 13 residues. The germline CDR1 and CDR2 sequences are MDHEN and SYDVKM. The CDR3 sequence: CASMRDSENIQYF. The CDR3, as DNA: TGTGCCAGCATGCGGGACAGTGAAAACATTCAGTACTTC. Filled out from reference TRBV28 and TRBJ2-4, the complete variable domain reads DVKVTQSSRYLVKRTGEKVFLECVQDMDHENMFWYRQDPGLGLRLIYFSYDVKMKEKGDIPEGYSVSREKKERFSLILESASTNQTSMYLCASMRDSENIQYFGAGTRLSVL.

The chain carries TRBV5-6 and TRBJ1-5, with 8 bases lining up with TRBD1. The CDR3 covers 13 residues. Germline CDR1 SGHDT, CDR2 YYEEEE. V gave up 4 bases and J gave up 7 bases; unmatched junction bases: 4. CDR3 coding DNA: TGTGCCAGCAGCAACACAGGGGGACAGCCCCAGCATTTT. Translated: CASSNTGGQPQHF.

This clone was seen only a few times. This rearrangement joins TRBV5-7 to TRBJ1-5; tentatively, D is TRBD1 (6 bases). TRBV5-7 is given ORF status, its function remaining uncertain. V lost 4 bases, J lost 4 bases, and 15 bases lay in between. The CDR3 totals 15 residues. CDR3 amino acids: CASSQHRVRNQPQHF. The CDR3 DNA reads TGTGCCAGCAGCCAACACAGGGTACGGAATCAGCCCCAGCATTTT.

The rearrangement links TRBV19 to TRBJ1-2; no clear D. V lost 5 bases and J lost 3, with 16 bases in between. CDR1 and CDR2 (germline): LNHDA, SQIVND (reference sequence). The CDR3 runs 15 residues. The CDR3 DNA is TGTGCCAGTAGTCAGATTTGGAGGGCGGACTATGGCTACACCTTC. It yields the protein CASSQIWRADYGYTF.

This clone appeared a single time. The gene calls are TRBV5-1 and TRBJ2-7, with 9 bases fitting TRBD1. The CDR3 is 13 residues long. V shed 4 bases, J shed 6 bases, and the junction held 5 bases outside the gene matches. Germline assignment: CDR1 SGHRS and CDR2 YFSETQ. CDR3 in DNA: TGCGCCAGCAGCCTCGGACAGGGGCTCGAGCAGTACTTC. Its translation: CASSLGQGLEQYF.

This chain uses TRBV7-2 with TRBJ2-1; unclear D gene. V lost 1 base and J lost 6, with 7 bases in between. This CDR3 contains 13 residues. Germline CDR1 is SGHTA and CDR2 is FQGNSA. Here the CDR3 reads CASSLEFGNEQFF. The CDR3 coding sequence is TGTGCCAGCAGCTTAGAGTTCGGCAATGAGCAGTTCTTC. Full variable domain (outside the CDR3, taken from reference TRBV7-2 and TRBJ2-1): GAGVSQSPSNKVTEKGKDVELRCDPISGHTALYWYRQSLGQGLEFLIYFQGNSAPDKSGLPSDRFSAERTGGSVSTLTIQRTQQEDSAVYLCASSLEFGNEQFFGPGTRLTVL.

This clone was picked up one time. The genes are TRBV14 and TRBJ1-1; D remains ambiguous. The CDR3 length is 12 residues. The germline V gene has CDR1 SGHDN and CDR2 FVKESK. The V end was cut by 0 bases, the J end by 6 bases, with 5 bases between. CDR3 sequence reads: CASSQDSSEAFF. The DNA of the CDR3 is TGTGCCAGCAGCCAAGATTCCTCTGAAGCTTTCTTT.

Within the sample, this clone is medium-sized. The chain has TRBV25-1 and TRBJ1-3; no definite D call. Germline CDR1 is MGHDK and CDR2 is SYGVNS. The V end was cut by 4 bases, the J end by 6 bases, with 7 bases between. The length of the CDR3 is 12 residues. CDR3 sequence (DNA): TGTGCCAGCAGTGGTTGGGAAAACACCATATATTTT. Translating it yields CASSGWENTIYF.